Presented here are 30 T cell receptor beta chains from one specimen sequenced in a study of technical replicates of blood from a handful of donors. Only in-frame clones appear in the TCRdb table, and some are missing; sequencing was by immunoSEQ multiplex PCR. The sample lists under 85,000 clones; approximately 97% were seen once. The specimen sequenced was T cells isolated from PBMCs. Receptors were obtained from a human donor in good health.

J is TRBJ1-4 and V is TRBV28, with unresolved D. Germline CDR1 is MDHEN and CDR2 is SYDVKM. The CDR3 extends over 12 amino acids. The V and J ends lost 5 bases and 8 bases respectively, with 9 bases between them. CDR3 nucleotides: TGTGCCAGCAGTCAACGGGTCGAAAAACTGTTTTTT. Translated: CASSQRVEKLFF.

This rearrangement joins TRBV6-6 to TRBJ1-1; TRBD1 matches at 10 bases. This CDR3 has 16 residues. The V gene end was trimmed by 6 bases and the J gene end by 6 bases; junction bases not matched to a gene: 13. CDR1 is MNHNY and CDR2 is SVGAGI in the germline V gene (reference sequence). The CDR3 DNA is TGTGCCAGCAGGAGCTATGGGACAGGGGTTCTCGCTGAAGCTTTCTTT. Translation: CASRSYGTGVLAEAFF.

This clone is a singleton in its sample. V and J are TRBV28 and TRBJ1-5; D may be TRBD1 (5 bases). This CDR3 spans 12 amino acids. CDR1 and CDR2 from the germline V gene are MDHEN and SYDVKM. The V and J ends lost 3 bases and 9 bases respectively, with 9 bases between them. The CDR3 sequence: CASSFRAGPQHF. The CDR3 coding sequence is TGTGCCAGCAGTTTCAGGGCAGGGCCCCAGCATTTT.

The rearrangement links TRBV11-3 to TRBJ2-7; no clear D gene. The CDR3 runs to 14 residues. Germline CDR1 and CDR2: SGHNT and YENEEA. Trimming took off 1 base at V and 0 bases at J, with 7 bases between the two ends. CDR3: CASSLGHSSYEQYF. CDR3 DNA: TGTGCCAGCAGCTTAGGGCACAGCTCCTACGAGCAGTACTTC.

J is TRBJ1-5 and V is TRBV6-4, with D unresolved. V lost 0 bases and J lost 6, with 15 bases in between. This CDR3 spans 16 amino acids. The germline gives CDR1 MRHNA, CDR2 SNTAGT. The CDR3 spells CASSDSSAARGQPQHF. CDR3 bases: TGTGCCAGCAGTGACTCGAGCGCAGCCCGCGGTCAGCCCCAGCATTTT.

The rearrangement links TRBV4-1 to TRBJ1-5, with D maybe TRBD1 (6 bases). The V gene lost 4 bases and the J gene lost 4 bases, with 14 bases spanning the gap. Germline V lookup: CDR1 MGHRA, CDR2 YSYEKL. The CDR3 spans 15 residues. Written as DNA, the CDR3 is TGCGCCAGCAGCCCAGGAGGGGGGGCGAATCAGCCCCAGCATTTT. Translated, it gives CASSPGGGANQPQHF.

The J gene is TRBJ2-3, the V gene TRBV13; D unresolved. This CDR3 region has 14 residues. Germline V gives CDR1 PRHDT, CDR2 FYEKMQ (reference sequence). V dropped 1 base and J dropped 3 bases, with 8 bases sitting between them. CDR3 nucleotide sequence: TGTGCCAGCAGCTTAGCAGAGAGGACAGATACGCAGTATTTT. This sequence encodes CASSLAERTDTQYF.

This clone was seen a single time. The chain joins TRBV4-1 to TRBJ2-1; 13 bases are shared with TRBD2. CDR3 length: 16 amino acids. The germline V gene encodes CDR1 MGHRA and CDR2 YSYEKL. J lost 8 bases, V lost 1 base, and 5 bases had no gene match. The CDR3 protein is CASSQVGTSGTYEQFF. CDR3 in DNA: TGCGCCAGCAGCCAAGTCGGGACTAGCGGGACTTATGAGCAGTTCTTC.

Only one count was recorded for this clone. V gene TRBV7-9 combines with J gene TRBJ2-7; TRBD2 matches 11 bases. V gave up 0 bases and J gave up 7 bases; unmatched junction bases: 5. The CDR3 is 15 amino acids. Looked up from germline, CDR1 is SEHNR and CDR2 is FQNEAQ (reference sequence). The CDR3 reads CASSLASSGRREQYF. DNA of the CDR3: TGTGCCAGCAGCTTAGCCTCTAGCGGGAGGCGGGAGCAGTACTTC.

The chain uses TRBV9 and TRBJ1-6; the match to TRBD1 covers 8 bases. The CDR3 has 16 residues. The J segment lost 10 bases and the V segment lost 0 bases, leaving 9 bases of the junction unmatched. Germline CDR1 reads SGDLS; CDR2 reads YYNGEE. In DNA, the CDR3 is TGTGCCAGCAGCGTAGAGGTGTTCAGGGGGCGGTCACCCCTCCACTTT. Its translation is CASSVEVFRGRSPLHF. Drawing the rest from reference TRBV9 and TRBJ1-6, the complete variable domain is DSGVTQTPKHLITATGQRVTLRCSPRSGDLSVYWYQQSLDQGLQFLIQYYNGEERAKGNILERFSAQQFPDLHSELNLSSLELGDSALYFCASSVEVFRGRSPLHFGNGTRLTVT.

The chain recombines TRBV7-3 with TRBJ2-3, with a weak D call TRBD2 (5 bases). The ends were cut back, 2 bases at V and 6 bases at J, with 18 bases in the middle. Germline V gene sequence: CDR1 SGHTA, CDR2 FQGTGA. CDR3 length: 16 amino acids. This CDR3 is CASSLYRDGIQDTQYF. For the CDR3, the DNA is TGTGCCAGCAGCTTATATCGAGACGGGATACAGGATACGCAGTATTTT.

The CDR3 spells CASSTRQPPYEQYF. CDR3 DNA: TGTGCCAGCAGTACCCGACAGCCACCCTACGAGCAGTACTTC. J is TRBJ2-7 and V is TRBV25-1, with TRBD1 as a possible D gene (5 bases). The V gene lost 5 bases and the J gene lost 2 bases, with 13 bases spanning the gap. CDR3 length: 14 amino acids. Germline V gene data show CDR1 as MGHDK and CDR2 as SYGVNS.

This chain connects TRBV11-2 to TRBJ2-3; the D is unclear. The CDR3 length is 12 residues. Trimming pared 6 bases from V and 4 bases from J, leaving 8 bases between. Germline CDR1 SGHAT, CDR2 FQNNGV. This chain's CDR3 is CASSPIADTQYF. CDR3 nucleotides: TGTGCCAGCAGTCCGATAGCAGATACGCAGTATTTT.

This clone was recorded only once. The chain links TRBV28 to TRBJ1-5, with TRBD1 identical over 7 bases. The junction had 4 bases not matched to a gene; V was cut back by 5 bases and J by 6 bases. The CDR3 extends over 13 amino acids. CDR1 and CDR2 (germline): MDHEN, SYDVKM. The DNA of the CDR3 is TGTGCCAGCAGTCCGACAGGGTCTCAGCCCCAGCATTTT. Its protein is CASSPTGSQPQHF.

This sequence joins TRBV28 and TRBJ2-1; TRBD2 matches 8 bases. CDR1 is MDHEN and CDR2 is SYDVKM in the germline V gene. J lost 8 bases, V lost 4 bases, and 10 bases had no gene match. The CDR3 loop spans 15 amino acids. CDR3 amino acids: CASSSSAGAIDEQFF. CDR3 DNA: TGTGCCAGCAGTTCGTCAGCGGGAGCTATAGATGAGCAGTTCTTC.

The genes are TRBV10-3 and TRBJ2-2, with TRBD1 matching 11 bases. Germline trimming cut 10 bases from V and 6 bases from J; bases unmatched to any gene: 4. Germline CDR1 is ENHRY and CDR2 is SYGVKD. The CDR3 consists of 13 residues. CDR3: CATSGQGAGELFF. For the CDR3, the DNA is TGTGCCACCTCGGGACAGGGGGCCGGGGAGCTGTTTTTT.

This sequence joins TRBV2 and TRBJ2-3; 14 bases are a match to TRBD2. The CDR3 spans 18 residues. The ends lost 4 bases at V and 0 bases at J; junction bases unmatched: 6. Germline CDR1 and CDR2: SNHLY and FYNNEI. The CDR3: CASSGRTSGGSSTDTQYF. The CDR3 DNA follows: TGTGCCAGCAGTGGTCGGACTAGCGGGGGGTCTAGCACAGATACGCAGTATTTT. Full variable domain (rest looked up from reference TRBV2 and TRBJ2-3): EPEVTQTPSHQVTQMGQEVILRCVPISNHLYFYWYRQILGQKVEFLVSFYNNEISEKSEIFDDQFSVERPDGSNFTLKIRSTKLEDSAMYFCASSGRTSGGSSTDTQYFGPGTRLTVL.

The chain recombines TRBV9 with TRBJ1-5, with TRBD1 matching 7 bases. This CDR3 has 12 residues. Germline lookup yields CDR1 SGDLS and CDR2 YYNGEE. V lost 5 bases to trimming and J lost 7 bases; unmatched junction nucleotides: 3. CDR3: CASRGTVQPQHF. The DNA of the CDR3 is TGTGCCAGCAGGGGGACAGTCCAGCCCCAGCATTTT.

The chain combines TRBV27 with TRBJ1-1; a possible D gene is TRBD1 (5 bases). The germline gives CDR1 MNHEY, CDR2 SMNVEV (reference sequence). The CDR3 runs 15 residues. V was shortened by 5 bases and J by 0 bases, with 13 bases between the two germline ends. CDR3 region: CASSASTGLNTEAFF. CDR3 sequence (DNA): TGTGCCAGCAGTGCCAGCACAGGCTTGAACACTGAAGCTTTCTTT.

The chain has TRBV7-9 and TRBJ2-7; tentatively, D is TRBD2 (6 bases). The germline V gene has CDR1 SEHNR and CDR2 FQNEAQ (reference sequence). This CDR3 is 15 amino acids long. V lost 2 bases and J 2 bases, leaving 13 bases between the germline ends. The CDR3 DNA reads TGTGCCAGCAGCTTAAGTGGTAGCGGCGCCTACGAGCAGTACTTC. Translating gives CASSLSGSGAYEQYF.

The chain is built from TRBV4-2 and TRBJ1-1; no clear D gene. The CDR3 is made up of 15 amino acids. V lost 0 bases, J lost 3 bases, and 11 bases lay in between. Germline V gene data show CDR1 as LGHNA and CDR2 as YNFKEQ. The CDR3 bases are TGTGCCAGCAGCCAAGAAGAGGGAGGCTACACTGAAGCTTTCTTT. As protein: CASSQEEGGYTEAFF.

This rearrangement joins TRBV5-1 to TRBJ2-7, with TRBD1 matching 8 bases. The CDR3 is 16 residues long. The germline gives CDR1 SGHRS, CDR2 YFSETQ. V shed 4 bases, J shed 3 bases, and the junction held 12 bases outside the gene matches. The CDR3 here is CASSTPSTGADYEQYF. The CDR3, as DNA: TGCGCCAGCAGCACTCCGTCGACAGGGGCGGACTACGAGCAGTACTTC.

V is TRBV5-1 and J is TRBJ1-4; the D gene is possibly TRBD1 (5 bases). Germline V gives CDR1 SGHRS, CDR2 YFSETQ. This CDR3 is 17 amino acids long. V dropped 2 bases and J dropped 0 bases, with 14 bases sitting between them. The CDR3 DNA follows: TGCGCCAGCAGCTTCACTGGGGCAATTGCAACTAATGAAAAACTGTTTTTT. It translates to CASSFTGAIATNEKLFF. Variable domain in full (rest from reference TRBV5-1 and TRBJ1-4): KAGVTQTPRYLIKTRGQQVTLSCSPISGHRSVSWYQQTPGQGLQFLFEYFSETQRNKGNFPGRFSGRQFSNSRSEMNVSTLELGDSALYLCASSFTGAIATNEKLFFGSGTQLSVL.

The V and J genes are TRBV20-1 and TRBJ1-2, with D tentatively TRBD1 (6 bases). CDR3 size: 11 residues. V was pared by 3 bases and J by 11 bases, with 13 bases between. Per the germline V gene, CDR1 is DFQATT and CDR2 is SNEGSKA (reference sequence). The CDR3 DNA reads TGCAGTGCTAGGGACAGACTGTGGTACACCTTC. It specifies CSARDRLWYTF.

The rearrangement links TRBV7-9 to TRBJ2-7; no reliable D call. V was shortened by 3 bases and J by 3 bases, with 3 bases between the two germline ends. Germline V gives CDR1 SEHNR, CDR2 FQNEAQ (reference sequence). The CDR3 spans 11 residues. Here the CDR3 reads CASSFSYEQYF. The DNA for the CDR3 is TGTGCCAGCAGCTTTAGCTACGAGCAGTACTTC. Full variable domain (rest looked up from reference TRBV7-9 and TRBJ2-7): DTGVSQNPRHKITKRGQNVTFRCDPISEHNRLYWYRQTLGQGPEFLTYFQNEAQLEKSRLLSDRFSAERPKGSFSTLEIQRTEQGDSAMYLCASSFSYEQYFGPGTRLTVT.

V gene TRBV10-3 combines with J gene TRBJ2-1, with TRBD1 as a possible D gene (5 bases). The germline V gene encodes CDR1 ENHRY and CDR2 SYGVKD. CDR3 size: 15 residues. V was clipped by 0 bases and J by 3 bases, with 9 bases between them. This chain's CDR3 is CAISESRQSYNEQFF. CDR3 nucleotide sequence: TGTGCCATCAGTGAGTCCCGACAGAGCTACAATGAGCAGTTCTTC.

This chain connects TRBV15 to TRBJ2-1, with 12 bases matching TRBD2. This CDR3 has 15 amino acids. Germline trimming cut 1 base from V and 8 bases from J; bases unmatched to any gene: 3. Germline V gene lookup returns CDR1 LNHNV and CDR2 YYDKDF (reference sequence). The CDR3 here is CATSRVGLAGYEQFF. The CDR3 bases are TGTGCCACCAGCAGAGTTGGACTAGCGGGGTATGAGCAGTTCTTC. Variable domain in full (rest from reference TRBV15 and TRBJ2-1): DAMVIQNPRYQVTQFGKPVTLSCSQTLNHNVMYWYQQKSSQAPKLLFHYYDKDFNNEADTPDNFQSRRPNTSFCFLDIRSPGLGDTAMYLCATSRVGLAGYEQFFGPGTRLTVL.

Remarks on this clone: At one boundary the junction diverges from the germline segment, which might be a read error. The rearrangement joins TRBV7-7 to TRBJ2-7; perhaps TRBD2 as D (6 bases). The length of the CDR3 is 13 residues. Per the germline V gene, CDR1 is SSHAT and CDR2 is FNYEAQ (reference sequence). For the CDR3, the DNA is TGTGCTAGCAGCTTAGCGACAGCGGGCGAGCAGTACTTC. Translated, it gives CASSLATAGEQYF.

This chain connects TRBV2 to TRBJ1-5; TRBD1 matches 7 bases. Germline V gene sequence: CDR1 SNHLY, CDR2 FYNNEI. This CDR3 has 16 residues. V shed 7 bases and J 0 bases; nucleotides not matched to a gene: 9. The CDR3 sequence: CASKGAGGYSNQPQHF. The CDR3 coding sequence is TGTGCCAGCAAAGGTGCAGGGGGGTATAGCAATCAGCCCCAGCATTTT.

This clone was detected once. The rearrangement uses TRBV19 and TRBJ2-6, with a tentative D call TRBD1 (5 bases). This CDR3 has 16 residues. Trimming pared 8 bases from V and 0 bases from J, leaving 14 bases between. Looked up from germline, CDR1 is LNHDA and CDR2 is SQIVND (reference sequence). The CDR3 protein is CASSPPGHSGANVLTF. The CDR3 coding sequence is TGTGCCAGTTCTCCCCCAGGACACTCTGGGGCCAACGTCCTGACTTTC.